A single sample is the source of the 23 T cell receptor beta chains below, sequenced in a study of blood T cells in healthy people across ages. For the second PCR, which ran for 7 to 11 cycles, a sample-barcoded 5' primer and a J-beta primer mix were used. TCRdb re-called the 5' RACE reads through MiXCR, storing one row per CDR3 protein. This sample carries some 920,000 distinct CDR3 sequences, roughly 51% of them seen once, and the ten largest clones take around 21%. Sequenced sample: blood. The receptors come from an older woman in good health.

Points on this clonotype: A read error may explain this, as a much larger clone is one base away. The rearrangement joins TRBV13 to TRBJ2-7; no clear D. Germline V lookup: CDR1 PRHDT, CDR2 FYEKMQ (reference sequence). Trimming shortened V by 5 bases and J by 4 bases, and 9 bases separated the two germline ends. The CDR3 extends over 12 amino acids. The CDR3 region has the DNA TGTGCCAGCAGCCGGATGAAATACGAGCAGTACTTC. Its translation is CASSRMKYEQYF.

The chain combines TRBV20-1 with TRBJ2-3; TRBD1 aligns across 10 bases. Per the germline V gene, CDR1 is DFQATT and CDR2 is SNEGSKA (reference sequence). J gave up 4 bases and V 5 bases, and 6 bases lay outside the gene matches. The CDR3 spans 14 residues. CDR3 DNA sequence: TGCAGTGCTTGGGACAGGGGTACATCAGATACGCAGTATTTT. Residues: CSAWDRGTSDTQYF.

The V and J genes are TRBV29-1 and TRBJ2-1, with TRBD2 as a possible D gene (5 bases). Germline V lookup: CDR1 SQVTM, CDR2 ANQGSEA. This CDR3 comprises 12 residues. The V gene lost 7 bases and the J gene lost 5 bases, with 12 bases spanning the gap. CDR3 sequence: CSGRYGHNEQFF. CDR3 coding DNA: TGCAGCGGGAGGTACGGCCACAATGAGCAGTTCTTC.

A single count supports this clonotype. V gene TRBV30 combines with J gene TRBJ1-4; D may be TRBD1 (6 bases). CDR1 and CDR2 from the germline V gene are GTSNPN and SVGIG (reference sequence). The length of the CDR3 is 13 residues. Trimming took 3 bases from V and 8 from J, leaving 13 bases between them. CDR3: CAWRARGAEKLFF. In DNA, the CDR3 is TGTGCCTGGAGGGCCAGGGGCGCCGAAAAACTGTTTTTT.

The chain uses TRBV4-2 and TRBJ2-1; 9 nucleotides line up with TRBD2. The last part of the DNA fits TRBJ2-7 better; the J call may be wrong. CDR3 size: 16 residues. Germline CDR1 LGHNA, CDR2 YNFKEQ. In DNA, the CDR3 is TGTGCCAGCAGCCAAGCTAGGACTAGCGTTTACAATGAGCAGTACTTC. Its translation: CASSQARTSVYNEQYF.

V and J are TRBV12-3 or TRBV12-4 and TRBJ1-5; perhaps TRBD1 as D (6 bases). The length of the CDR3 is 13 residues. V dropped 7 bases and J dropped 4 bases, with 11 bases sitting between them. CDR3 sequence (DNA): TGTGCCAGCACTATAGGGGGGAATCAGCCCCAGCATTTT. This encodes CASTIGGNQPQHF.

This clonotype came up a few times. The chain couples TRBV7-2 to TRBJ2-5; 7 bases fit TRBD2. Germline assignment: CDR1 SGHTA and CDR2 FQGNSA. Germline trimming cut 4 bases from V and 3 bases from J; bases unmatched to any gene: 2. CDR3 length: 13 amino acids. CDR3 coding DNA: TGTGCCAGCAGCTGGGGAGGGAAAGAGACCCAGTACTTC. Its translation is CASSWGGKETQYF.

In this sample, this clonotype turned up a few times. V gene TRBV20-1 combines with J gene TRBJ2-3; tentatively, D is TRBD1 (5 bases). The CDR3 sequence is 14 residues long. Trimming cost V 3 bases and J 5 bases, with 15 bases left between them. From germline, CDR1 is DFQATT and CDR2 SNEGSKA (reference sequence). The CDR3 DNA sequence: TGCAGTGCTAGGCCCAGGGCCGTGGGAGATACGCAGTATTTT. Translation gives CSARPRAVGDTQYF.

This sequence joins TRBV9 and TRBJ2-1; 12 bases align to TRBD2. The CDR3 has 15 amino acids. Trimming took 0 bases from V and 9 from J; bases not matched to a gene: 4. Germline-derived CDR1 and CDR2 are SGDLS and YYNGEE. The CDR3 DNA follows: TGTGCCAGCAGCGTAGGGCTAGCGGGAGGGTTTGAGCAGTTCTTC. The encoded protein is CASSVGLAGGFEQFF.

V gene TRBV7-9 combines with J gene TRBJ2-2, with D unclear. The V gene's germline CDR1 is SEHNR and CDR2 FQNEAQ (reference sequence). The V end was cut by 10 bases, the J end by 1 base, with 13 bases between. The CDR3 is made up of 14 amino acids. The CDR3 spells CAISRDRNTGELFF. CDR3 nucleotide sequence: TGTGCCATCTCCAGAGACCGGAACACCGGGGAGCTGTTTTTT.

The chain uses TRBV5-8 and TRBJ2-6, with D uncertain. Between the trimmed V and J ends, which lost 0 bases and 1 base, there was a span of 8 bases. The CDR3 covers 16 residues. The germline V gene encodes CDR1 SGHTS and CDR2 YDEGEE. The CDR3 sequence is CASSLEVFSGANVLTF. The CDR3 DNA sequence: TGTGCCAGCAGCTTGGAGGTATTTTCTGGGGCCAACGTCCTGACTTTC.

A few counts support this clonotype. This chain connects TRBV12-3 or TRBV12-4 to TRBJ2-1; 8 bases align to TRBD1. TRBJ2-7 matches the DNA end more closely, so the J call is doubtful. The CDR3 sequence is 14 residues long. The CDR3 spells CASSLGQGYNEQYF. Here the CDR3 DNA reads TGTGCCAGCAGCCTTGGACAGGGTTACAATGAGCAGTACTTC.

The chain combines TRBV20-1 with TRBJ1-4; D is perhaps TRBD1 (5 bases). There are 15 residues in the CDR3. The germline V and J ends were trimmed by 3 bases and 7 bases, with 18 bases remaining between them. The germline gives CDR1 DFQATT, CDR2 SNEGSKA (reference sequence). CDR3 sequence reads: CSARPPWGLSEKLFF. CDR3 in DNA: TGCAGTGCTAGGCCCCCATGGGGGTTGAGTGAAAAACTGTTTTTT.

The chain has TRBV5-1 and TRBJ2-4, with 10 bases identical to TRBD1. Near its end, the DNA agrees better with TRBJ2-7, so the J call may be wrong. Germline V gives CDR1 SGHRS, CDR2 YFSETQ. This CDR3 comprises 14 residues. In DNA form, the CDR3 reads TGCGCCAGCAGCTTGGGGGGGACAGGGGCCGAGCAGTACTTC. Protein product: CASSLGGTGAEQYF.

A few counts support this clonotype. V is TRBV28 and J is TRBJ2-7; D not certain. The CDR3 contains 18 residues. Germline assignment: CDR1 MDHEN and CDR2 SYDVKM. V lost 2 bases to trimming and J lost 0 bases, with 20 bases between them. The CDR3 sequence is CASSLTFILTESSYEQYF. The CDR3 nucleotides are TGTGCCAGCAGTTTAACCTTCATTTTAACTGAGAGCTCCTACGAGCAGTACTTC.

J is TRBJ2-3 and V is TRBV25-1, with D possibly called TRBD1 or TRBD2 (6 bases each). Trimming removed 8 bases from V and 3 bases from J, with 12 bases in between. In germline, CDR1 is MGHDK, CDR2 SYGVNS. This CDR3 region has 13 residues. The CDR3 coding sequence is TGTGCCAGCGGTCCGGGGGCTACAGATACGCAGTATTTT. This sequence encodes CASGPGATDTQYF. Looking up the rest from reference TRBV25-1 and TRBJ2-3 gives the full variable domain: EADIYQTPRYLVIGTGKKITLECSQTMGHDKMYWYQQDPGMELHLIHYSYGVNSTEKGDLSSESTVSRIRTEHFPLTLESARPSHTSQYLCASGPGATDTQYFGPGTRLTVL.

The chain couples TRBV5-6 to TRBJ1-2; no firm D call. The CDR3 contains 13 residues. The germline V and J ends were trimmed by 1 base and 3 bases, with 7 bases remaining between them. Germline V gene lookup returns CDR1 SGHDT and CDR2 YYEEEE. The CDR3: CASSLKPDYGYTF. The CDR3 DNA reads TGTGCCAGCAGCTTGAAACCAGACTATGGCTACACCTTC.

This clonotype was seen more than once but under ten times. J is TRBJ2-3 and V is TRBV12-3 or TRBV12-4; TRBD2 aligns across 11 bases. The CDR3 spans 16 residues. Trimming took 5 bases from V and 4 from J; bases not matched to a gene: 8. CDR3 DNA sequence: TGTGCCAGCAGTGTCACTAGCGGGAGACCCCCAGATACGCAGTATTTT. It yields the protein CASSVTSGRPPDTQYF.

There are a few counts of this clonotype. This sequence joins TRBV5-1 and TRBJ2-5, with D possibly called TRBD1 or TRBD2 (5 bases each). Deletions cut 0 bases from V and 4 bases from J, with 10 bases between. Germline CDR1 SGHRS, CDR2 YFSETQ. The CDR3 has 14 amino acids. The CDR3 DNA sequence: TGCGCCAGCAGCTTGGTGACAGAGGGAGAGACCCAGTACTTC. Its protein product is CASSLVTEGETQYF.

The V call is TRBV4-1, the J call TRBJ2-5; a possible D gene is TRBD2 (5 bases). The J call may not be correct, given that the DNA end is closer to TRBJ2-7. The germline V gene has CDR1 MGHRA and CDR2 YSYEKL. This CDR3 has 14 amino acids. As DNA, the CDR3 is TGCGCCAGCAGCCTCGGACTCGACCTCCGCGAGCAGTACTTC. Translated: CASSLGLDLREQYF.

The rearrangement uses TRBV29-1 and TRBJ2-4; D unclear. Germline V lookup: CDR1 SQVTM, CDR2 ANQGSEA. Trimming took 2 bases from V and 0 from J, leaving 8 bases between them. The CDR3 is 14 amino acids. CDR3 in DNA: TGCAGCGTTGAACTCAATCTAGCCAAAAACATTCAGTACTTC. It translates to CSVELNLAKNIQYF.

V usage is TRBV10-3 and J usage is TRBJ1-1; D perhaps matches TRBD1 (6 bases). Deletions cut 10 bases from V and 7 bases from J, with 16 bases between. CDR1 is ENHRY, CDR2 SYGVKD, per germline. The CDR3 extends over 12 amino acids. The CDR3 here is CATIQGGGEAFF. The CDR3 nucleotides are TGTGCCACCATACAGGGAGGAGGTGAAGCTTTCTTT.

This sequence joins TRBV7-2 and TRBJ2-7; D remains unclear. This CDR3 contains 13 residues. Germline assignment: CDR1 SGHTA and CDR2 FQGNSA. The V end lost 5 bases, the J end lost 2 bases, and 10 bases lay between the germline ends. CDR3 sequence reads: CASSPSAAYEQYF. CDR3 coding DNA: TGTGCCAGCAGCCCCTCGGCCGCCTACGAGCAGTACTTC.